Listed here is a single T cell receptor (beta chain). This clonotype was observed many times. The antigen this receptor binds is unknown. No base quality values were provided; no much bigger clone lies one nucleotide off. Reading the germline V gene (reference sequence) gives CDR1 DFQATT and CDR2 SNEGSKA. The CDR3 covers 14 residues, taking in both the cysteine and the phenylalanine. Just the 42-base CDR3 DNA is kept, in frame starting at base 1. Cut back by 0 bases and 5 bases, the V and J ends lie 13 bases apart. This sample stems from a study of T-cell memory formation after mild COVID-19 (dated by TCRdb to about 2021). In the study overall: TCR sequence clusters from the two donors were largely donor specific. In two donors, T-cell clones that expanded and contracted after mild COVID-19 were tracked by sequencing TCRalpha and TCRbeta repertoires over time. The cohort comprised two young, previously healthy adult volunteers, one female and one male.

PBMCs were isolated by Ficoll-Paque density gradient centrifugation. The paper's findings and limits, for the study overall: Balanced CD4/CD8 phenotypes were observed for clones contracting from day 15 to 85, whereas a bias towards CD4+ was observed for a second wave of clones expanding from day 15 to 37. Some responding clones were detected in pre-infection memory, suggesting pre-existing cross-reactive memory T cells joined the SARS-CoV-2 response. Whether the second-wave clones peaking on day 37 were SARS-CoV-2 specific was not confirmed. Contracting CD4+ clones were located mainly in the CM and EM memory subsets, whereas CD8+ clones were found to be enriched in EMRA. The study included only a couple of mild cases, and larger cohorts that include severe cases with pre-infection samples were judged to be necessary.

Instrument used: Illumina NovaSeq 6000. TCRalpha and TCRbeta cDNA libraries were built by 5'RACE with constant-segment primers, adding sample barcodes and unique molecular identifiers. RNA was extracted from every sample with Trizol reagent. The libraries were amplified in two PCR steps, and the second step added a second sample barcode and Illumina TruSeq adapters. Sequencing of the libraries was done on an Illumina NovaSeq, producing 2 x 150 bp paired-end reads. The paper's data handling went like this. The reads were demultiplexed and collapsed into UMI-guided consensus sequences using migec v1.2.7. Using mixcr v2.1.11, UMI consensuses were aligned to TRA and TRB V and J templates and then assembled into clonotypes. Clonotypes were classified as expanded or contracted when called significant by both edgeR and NoisET, with noise models trained on biological replicates. For edgeR calls, a false discovery rate-adjusted p below 0.01 and a log2 fold-change threshold of 1 were applied. As an exploratory analysis of dynamics, max-normalized trajectories of the 1000 most abundant clonotypes were examined with PCA combined with hierarchical clustering. Separately sequenced CD4+ and CD8+ repertoires were used to assign a CD4 or CD8 phenotype to each responding clone. TCRdb ran its own pipeline on the public reads, namely fastp trimming at Q25 and MiXCR clone calling, and kept in-frame beta chains. Rows with a matching CDR3 protein are joined into one entry that keeps the most common DNA and genes. These V and J calls originate from TCRdb's pipeline instead of the authors' own analysis. Recorded for this sample are just under 150,000 distinct CDR3 sequences; about 5.5% of them occurred a single time. The ten largest clones add up to approximately 2% of the sample.

This receptor was taken from an adult woman who had mild COVID-19 (a few samples of this study predate the infection). The sample titles of this study are shuffled in the database, so cell type and time point are left out; the donor was told from shared clones. This chain is built from TRBV20-1 and TRBJ2-5; TRBD2 could be the D gene, as 6 bases match. Sequenced material: PBMCs or a T cell subset sorted from them (not recorded which). This receptor carries the CDR3 CSARDGGLWETQYF. The DNA sequence reads TGCAGTGCTAGAGACGGGGGTCTTTGGGAGACCCAGTACTTC.